This T cell receptor (beta chain) was retrieved from a study of blood T cell repertoires in COVID-19 (dated by TCRdb to the early 2020s). Some background on the complete study: Samples from collaborators originated in the United States, Italy and Spain and spanned both the acute and convalescent phases of COVID-19. Nearly every sample came with metadata listing a de-identified subject ID, COVID-19 status, age in years and sex. The material from the prospective study consisted of cDNA or gDNA derived from T cells, B-cell-depleted T cells, or PBMCs. Deeply sampled blood TCRbeta repertoires from subjects exposed to, actively infected with, or recovered from COVID-19 were included in the dataset. HLA class I and class II types, where available, came from metadata supplied by the sample provider rather than from assay-based typing. The repertoires were released in a freely available public database meant as a resource for research on the immune response to SARS-CoV-2. The samples were drawn from two sources: the first 160 participants of the ongoing ImmuneRACE study, and 1,000 to 1,500 subjects contributed by 6 global collaborators.

Beyond this particular receptor, the publication reports: The amount of clinical and demographic metadata varied by source and participant and was provided uncurated.

TCRbeta CDR3 regions were amplified from genomic DNA using the immunoSEQ Assay, a bias-controlled multiplex PCR. The original pipeline was this. The number of nucleated cells in each sample was estimated from the amplification of reference gene primers within the assay. Sequence reads were collapsed and filtered to measure the absolute abundance of every unique TCRbeta CDR3 rearrangement. For each sample, productive Simpson clonality was calculated by taking the square root of Simpson's diversity index across productive rearrangements. TCRdb provides this immuneACCESS table in a form limited to in-frame rearrangements. Some clones are lacking; in checked studies, under half of them reflect an unresolved V gene, and why the rest are absent is not known. V, J and clone size reflect that table, while D and trimming were determined from the DNA. Recorded for this sample are roughly 400,000 clones; about 89% of them occurred a single time. The top ten constitute roughly 0.9% of the sample.

Turning to this clone: Its antigen has not been determined. No base qualities exist here, and no much larger clone lies one base off it.

Enrolling through a virtual design, the prospective study's participants ranged in age from roughly 18 to 89 years and lived across roughly 23 United States geographic areas. To assign participants to cohorts, the prospective study relied on clinical history that participants themselves reported in a screening survey and a study questionnaire. Exposed participants had been in contact with someone with a PCR-confirmed or clinician-diagnosed COVID-19 case within 2 weeks of study entry. In the prospective study, mobile phlebotomists collected whole blood, serum and a nasopharyngeal or oropharyngeal swab from each participant. Prospective study participants could optionally give additional blood draws and questionnaires over an approximately two-month period. Before DNA extraction, blood samples from the prospective study were shipped at room temperature or frozen. The specimen was PBMCs or T cells enriched from blood (not recorded which). This TCR was sampled from a woman aged 40 to 50 who had been exposed to COVID-19.

CDR3 protein: CASSPLQRGVNYGYTF. The DNA sequence is as follows: TGTGCCAGCAGCCCTCTGCAACGGGGGGTTAACTATGGCTACACCTTC. Rearrangement joined TRBV9 to TRBJ1-2, and the D gene may be TRBD1, 5 bases matching. V loses 4 bases, J loses 1 base, and the germline ends lie 17 bases apart. The germline V gene supplies CDR1 SGDLS and CDR2 YYNGEE. The CDR3 spans 16 residues, from the cysteine through the phenylalanine. Only the CDR3 part of the read is kept: 48 bases, read in frame from the first base.